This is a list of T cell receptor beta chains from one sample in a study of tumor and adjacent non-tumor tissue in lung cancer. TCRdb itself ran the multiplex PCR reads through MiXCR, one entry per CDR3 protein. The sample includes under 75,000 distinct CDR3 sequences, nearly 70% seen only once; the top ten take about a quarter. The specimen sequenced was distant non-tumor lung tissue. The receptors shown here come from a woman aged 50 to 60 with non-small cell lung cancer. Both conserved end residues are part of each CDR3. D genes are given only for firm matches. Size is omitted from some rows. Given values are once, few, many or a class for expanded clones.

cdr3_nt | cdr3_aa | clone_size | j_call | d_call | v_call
TGTGCCAGCAGCTTGGTCCGAAGGCGACAAGAGACCCAGTACTTC | CASSLVRRRQETQYF | - | TRBJ2-5 | - | TRBV7-9
TGCGCCAGCAGTCAAGATCGTTGCAGGGTGAACACTGAAGCCTTCTTT | CASSQDRCRVNTEAFF | - | TRBJ1-1 | - | TRBV4-1
TGTGACAGCAGTCGGCCTCCCACAGGGGGCGAGACCTACAATGGGCAGTTCTTC | CDSSRPPTGGETYNGQFF | - | TRBJ2-1 | TRBD1 | TRBV12-3/TRBV12-4
TGTTCCAGCAGTCGGACCGGGACATTCCAAGAGACCCAATACTTC | CSSSRTGTFQETQYF | - | TRBJ2-5 | - | TRBV11-1
TGTGCCATCAGTGAGTCGATGGCAGACGGGGAGCTGTTTTTT | CAISESMADGELFF | large | TRBJ2-2 | - | TRBV10-3
TGTGCCAGCAGCCGGGACAGGATGAACACTGAAGCTTTCTTT | CASSRDRMNTEAFF | few | TRBJ1-1 | TRBD1 | TRBV28
TGTGCCACCAGTGAGTCGATGCCAGACGGGGTGCTGTTTTTT | CATSESMPDGVLFF | - | TRBJ2-2 | - | TRBV10-3
TGTGCCATCAGTTTAATCGGGAGTGTTCATGAGCAGTTCTTC | CAISLIGSVHEQFF | once | TRBJ2-1 | - | TRBV6-1
TGTGCCAACACCAAGACCCTTCTGAGTGAGCAGTTCTTC | CANTKTLLSEQFF | - | TRBJ2-1 | - | TRBV6-6
TGCGCCAGCGGCTTGGTAGATGAGCAGTTCTTC | CASGLVDEQFF | - | TRBJ2-1 | - | TRBV7-8
- | CASSFAAGAIGADVPTF | - | TRBJ2-6 | - | TRBV11-1
TGTGCCAGCAGCTTAAGTGAGACAACTAATGAAAAACTGCTTTTT | CASSLSETTNEKLLF | - | TRBJ1-4 | - | TRBV7-8
TGCAGCGTTCGACAGAGTGGGGCAAACACTGAAACTTTCTTT | CSVRQSGANTETFF | - | TRBJ1-1 | - | TRBV29-1
TGTGTCAGCAGTTACGTAAGAGCCGGGGAGCTGTTTTTT | CVSSYVRAGELFF | - | TRBJ2-2 | - | TRBV6-6
TGCAACGCTGGAGGCGACGGCAGCTCTGGAAAAACCATATATTTT | CNAGGDGSSGKTIYF | - | TRBJ1-3 | - | TRBV29-1
TGCAATGTTTTCACCCTCAATGAGCTGTTCTTC | CNVFTLNELFF | - | TRBJ2-1 | - | TRBV20-1
TGCTGCATAAGGGGGCTTGACTACATTGAGCAGTTCTTC | CCIRGLDYIEQFF | - | TRBJ2-1 | TRBD1 | TRBV29-1
TGCAGCGTTGGGACAGACACAGATACGCAGTATTTT | CSVGTDTDTQYF | many | TRBJ2-3 | - | TRBV29-1
TGTGCCAGCAGCCCCTCCTATGGGCGACCGACGAGTAGCAATCAGCCCCAGCATTTT | CASSPSYGRPTSSNQPQHF | - | TRBJ1-5 | - | TRBV28
TGTGCCAGTAGCTTCGCGGGAACGAACACTGGAGCTTTCTTT | CASSFAGTNTGAFF | - | TRBJ1-1 | - | TRBV11-2
TGTGCCAGCAGTTATAGAGGACTAGCGGGTGTTCGCATCACAGATACGCAGTATTTT | CASSYRGLAGVRITDTQYF | many | TRBJ2-3 | TRBD2 | TRBV6-2/TRBV6-3
TGTAGTGCTAGCGGGAGATATTCCTACGATGAGCAGTTCTTC | CSASGRYSYDEQFF | few | TRBJ2-1 | TRBD2 | TRBV20-1
TGCAGCGTTGTTGGGAGAGGGGGTACGCAGTATTTT | CSVVGRGGTQYF | many | TRBJ2-3 | - | TRBV29-1
TGTGCCAGGAGTTTTTTCGGGGTAGGTCGGCTTGGTGAGCAGTTCTTC | CARSFFGVGRLGEQFF | - | TRBJ2-1 | - | TRBV12-3/TRBV12-4
TGTGCCAGCACCCGCACAAATAGCGGGTGTTACGAGCAGTACTTC | CASTRTNSGCYEQYF | - | TRBJ2-7 | TRBD2 | TRBV11-2
TGTGCCAGCAGCCCAGCGGGGCTAGCGGGCACAGATACGCAGTATTTT | CASSPAGLAGTDTQYF | few | TRBJ2-3 | TRBD2 | TRBV12-3/TRBV12-4
TGCAGGGCTAACTCCGGGACAGGGGGATTCAAAGAGCAGTTCTTC | CRANSGTGGFKEQFF | - | TRBJ2-1 | TRBD1 | TRBV20-1